Listed below are T cell receptor beta chains from one sample, sequenced in a study of blood T cell repertoires in COVID-19. TCRdb's table, derived via immunoSEQ multiplex PCR, lists solely in-frame clones and lacks some. The sample lists about 240,000 clones; roughly nine tenths were seen once. Material: peripheral blood. All receptors come from a man aged 55 to 70 with acute or convalescent COVID-19. The CDR3 runs from the conserved cysteine through the conserved F or W. The D gene is left open where the match is weak. Only some rows state a clone size, as once, few, many or a class for expanded clones.

v_call	j_call	d_call	clone_size	cdr3_nt	cdr3_aa
TRBV4-1	TRBJ2-3	-	-	TGCGCCAGCAGCCAGGAAGGACAGTTCACAGATACGCAGTATTTT	CASSQEGQFTDTQYF
TRBV5-1	TRBJ2-2	TRBD2	-	TGCGCCAGCAGCGCCAAGACTAGCGGGACGTCCGGGGAGCTGTTTTTT	CASSAKTSGTSGELFF
TRBV27	TRBJ2-7	-	few	TGTGCCAGCAGTTATCGAGCGGACGTTCCCTACGAGCAGTACTTC	CASSYRADVPYEQYF
TRBV11-2	TRBJ2-7	TRBD2	-	TGTGCCAGCAGCTCGGGACTAGCGGGGAGCTACGAGCAGTACTTC	CASSSGLAGSYEQYF
TRBV18	TRBJ1-1	TRBD1	-	TGTGCCAGCTCAGTGGGACAGGGGGAGACTGAAGCTTTCTTT	CASSVGQGETEAFF
TRBV7-3	TRBJ1-2	TRBD1	few	TGTGCCAGCAGCCCGGGACAGGGGGAACACTATGGCTACACCTTC	CASSPGQGEHYGYTF
TRBV4-1	TRBJ2-3	-	-	TGCGCCAGCAGCCAGGGCCCGGGACTGGATACGCAGTATTTT	CASSQGPGLDTQYF
TRBV6-5	TRBJ2-3	TRBD1	-	TGTGCCAGCAGCGGGACAGGGGCTGATACGCAGTATTTT	CASSGTGADTQYF
TRBV21-1	TRBJ2-6	-	-	TGTGCCAGCAGCAAATCAGGGACAGTGGGCTCCTCTGGGGCCAACGTCCTGACTTTC	CASSKSGTVGSSGANVLTF
TRBV28	TRBJ2-2	TRBD1	-	TGTGCCAGCAGCCACACTCGACAGGGAGACACCGGGGAGCTGTTTTTT	CASSHTRQGDTGELFF
TRBV5-1	TRBJ2-1	TRBD2	-	TGCGCCAGCAGCCCGACTAGCGGAGTACAAAATGAGCAGTTCTTC	CASSPTSGVQNEQFF
TRBV28	TRBJ2-2	-	-	TGTGCCAGCAGTTCCGACAGAATAGTCAACACCGGGGAGCTGTTTTTT	CASSSDRIVNTGELFF
TRBV5-4	TRBJ1-2	-	-	TGTGCCAGCAGCTTGGGGCAGGAGGGTTTTTATGGCTACACCTTC	CASSLGQEGFYGYTF
TRBV4-3	TRBJ1-2	TRBD1	-	TGCGCCAGCAGCCAGGTACAGGGGGCGCGGTCGTATGGCTACACCTTC	CASSQVQGARSYGYTF
TRBV12-5	TRBJ2-3	-	once	TGTGCTAGTGGTTTGGACGGAGGGTACGCAGATACGCAGTATTTT	CASGLDGGYADTQYF
TRBV28	TRBJ2-5	-	-	TGTGCCAGCAGTTTCGTCAATCAGGAGACCCAGTACTTC	CASSFVNQETQYF
TRBV4-2	TRBJ2-5	-	-	TGTGCCAGCAGCCAAGGTCCAGGTGGGCCAGAGACCCAGTACTTC	CASSQGPGGPETQYF
TRBV2	TRBJ1-4	TRBD1	few	TGTGCCAGCAGGGACAGGGGGTGGATGTTTTTT	CASRDRGWMFF
TRBV7-3	TRBJ2-1	TRBD2	-	TGTGCCAGCAGCTTGGCCGGACTAGCGGGAGTCAATGAGCAGTTCTTC	CASSLAGLAGVNEQFF
TRBV7-2	TRBJ2-7	TRBD2	-	TGTGCCAGCAGCTTAGTTAGCGGGGGATCCTACGAGCAGTACTTC	CASSLVSGGSYEQYF
TRBV5-1	TRBJ2-3	TRBD2	-	TGCGCCAGCAGCTTGGTTAGCGGGGGCACAGATACGCAGTATTTT	CASSLVSGGTDTQYF
TRBV12-3/TRBV12-4	TRBJ1-5	-	-	TGTGCCAGCAGTTTACAGGGTCATCAGCCCCAGCATTTT	CASSLQGHQPQHF
TRBV5-1	TRBJ1-6	-	-	TGCGCCAGCAGCGTAGAGTTCGGGAAGGGAATTTCACCCCTCCACTTT	CASSVEFGKGISPLHF
TRBV7-8	TRBJ1-2	-	-	TGTGCCAGCAGCTTGCAGACAGAGAACTATGGCTACACCTTC	CASSLQTENYGYTF
TRBV19	TRBJ2-1	TRBD2	-	TGTGCCAGTAGTCGGACTAGCGGGAGTATCTATGAGCAGTTCTTC	CASSRTSGSIYEQFF
TRBV27	TRBJ2-7	TRBD1	-	TGTGCCAGCAGTTTAATGGACAGGGAATACGAGCAGTACTTC	CASSLMDREYEQYF
TRBV7-8	TRBJ2-3	TRBD2	-	TGTGCCAGCAGCTCCTGGACTAGCGGGAGGGGGGGCACAGATACGCAGTATTTT	CASSSWTSGRGGTDTQYF
TRBV25-1	TRBJ2-7	-	-	TGTGCCAGCAGTACAGGCAGACCCTACGAGCAGTACTTC	CASSTGRPYEQYF
TRBV19	TRBJ1-2	-	-	TGTGCCAGTAGTACCGGGTGGCAGACGCTTTGGGGGGACTATGGCTACACCTTC	CASSTGWQTLWGDYGYTF
TRBV2	TRBJ1-5	-	once	TGTGCCAGCAGCCTCATACGAGGTCAGCCCCAGCATTTT	CASSLIRGQPQHF
TRBV7-2	TRBJ2-1	TRBD2	-	TGTGCCAGCAGCTTAGTCCTAGCGGGAGTAGGGGGGAGGCAGTTCTTC	CASSLVLAGVGGRQFF
TRBV5-6	TRBJ1-3	-	few	TGTGCCAGCAGCTTGGGGGGGCTTCCCTCTGGAAACACCATATATTTT	CASSLGGLPSGNTIYF
TRBV2	TRBJ2-7	TRBD1	-	TGTGGGAAAGGGCAGGGGGCCGGATCCTACGAGCAGTACTTC	CGKGQGAGSYEQYF
TRBV7-5	TRBJ2-7	-	-	TGTGCCAGAAGCTTAAACTACCTGGAGGAGCAGTACTTC	CARSLNYLEEQYF
TRBV7-2	TRBJ2-1	-	once	TGTGCCAGCAGCCGCGGGACTTCTTACAATGAGCAGTTCTTC	CASSRGTSYNEQFF
TRBV5-1	TRBJ2-7	-	-	TGCGCCAGCAGCTTGGGGCAGGGGAGGGGATACGAGCAGTACTTC	CASSLGQGRGYEQYF
TRBV6-2/TRBV6-3	TRBJ2-5	TRBD1	-	TGTGCCAGCAGCCCTAGGGACAGCCCTTTCGGGACCCAGTACTTC	CASSPRDSPFGTQYF
TRBV25-1	TRBJ1-5	TRBD1	once	TGTGCCAGCAGGGGGACAGGGGGCAATCAGCCCCAGCATTTT	CASRGTGGNQPQHF
TRBV5-6	TRBJ2-7	-	-	TGTGCCAGCAGCTTAAGAGGGGGAAGCTCCTACGAGCAGTACTTC	CASSLRGGSSYEQYF
TRBV7-2	TRBJ1-2	TRBD1	-	TGTGCCAGCAGCCCGGACAGGGCCATCTATGGCTACACCTTC	CASSPDRAIYGYTF
TRBV5-3	TRBJ1-6	-	-	TGTGCCAGAACCACTATTTCTGGACAGTTCTATAATTCACCCCTCCACTTT	CARTTISGQFYNSPLHF
TRBV5-6	TRBJ1-6	-	-	TGTGCCAGCAGCCCTCGACAGACAAATTCACCCCTCCACTTT	CASSPRQTNSPLHF
TRBV19	TRBJ2-7	TRBD2	-	TGTGCCAGTGCCCTAGCGGGAGGGCCCAATTTGTACGAGCAGTACTTC	CASALAGGPNLYEQYF
TRBV18	TRBJ2-5	-	-	TGTGCCAGCTCACCGAACGGACTTGAAGAGACCCAGTACTTC	CASSPNGLEETQYF
TRBV28	TRBJ1-6	-	-	TGTGCCAGCAGTTTACCCCAGGGAAATTCACCCCTCCACTTT	CASSLPQGNSPLHF
TRBV10-3	TRBJ1-2	-	-	TGTGCCATCAGTGAGTCGACGCGGGGAGAGTATGGCTACACCTTC	CAISESTRGEYGYTF
TRBV3-1/TRBV3-2	TRBJ1-5	-	-	TGTGCCAGCAGCCCGACAATCCATCAGCCCCAGCATTTT	CASSPTIHQPQHF
TRBV21-1	TRBJ2-1	-	-	TGTGCCAGCAGCTCCCCGAGGGGGAGGGTCGACAATGAGCAGTTCTTC	CASSSPRGRVDNEQFF
TRBV6-5	TRBJ1-6	TRBD1	-	TGTGCCAGCAGTTCGGAGGGGGCCAGTTCACCCCTCCACTTT	CASSSEGASSPLHF
TRBV10-2	TRBJ1-1	-	-	TGCGCCAGCAGTTCAGGGGACACTGAAGCTTTCTTT	CASSSGDTEAFF
TRBV6-5	TRBJ1-1	-	-	TGTGCCAGCAGCCTACAGGGCCGGAACACTGAAGCTTTCTTT	CASSLQGRNTEAFF